Listed below are T cell receptor beta chains from one sample, sequenced in a study of sequential checkpoint blockade in melanoma. Some clones are missing from TCRdb's copy, which holds only in-frame ones; the method was immunoSEQ multiplex PCR. The data contain around 9,700 clones, under 60% of them singletons. Sample: CD8+ T cells sorted from blood (inferred from file names), taken from a patient given nivolumab and ipilimumab in sequence. The receptors were gathered from a human donor with melanoma. Each CDR3 is given with its conserved first and last residue. Each record gives: V gene, clone size, D gene, J gene, CDR3 length, CDR3 protein, CDR3 DNA. The D gene is left open where the match is weak. Only part of the rows carry a size: once, few, many, or a class if the clone is expanded.

TRBV4-3	NA	NA	TRBJ2-1	14	CASSLYDSYNEQFF	TGCGCCAGCAGCCTTTACGACAGTTACAATGAGCAGTTCTTC
TRBV19	NA	TRBD2	TRBJ2-3	17	CASSLAGGPKRTDTQYF	TGTGCCAGTAGTCTAGCGGGAGGGCCTAAACGCACAGATACGCAGTATTTT
TRBV27	NA	NA	TRBJ2-2	17	CASSRGSGDMNTGELFF	TGTGCCAGCAGTCGTGGCTCAGGGGACATGAACACCGGGGAGCTGTTTTTT
TRBV9	NA	NA	TRBJ2-7	13	CASSPSGTYEQYF	TGCGCCAGCAGCCCGAGCGGAACCTACGAGCAGTACTTC
TRBV9	NA	NA	TRBJ2-3	14	CASSVDDSGDTQYF	TGTGCCAGCAGCGTAGACGATAGCGGTGATACGCAGTATTTT
TRBV28	NA	TRBD1	TRBJ2-7	14	CASRLGTGVYEQYF	TGTGCCAGCAGATTAGGGACAGGGGTGTACGAGCAGTACTTC
TRBV15	few	TRBD1	TRBJ2-3	20	CATSRATGKRFRYGTDTQYF	TGTGCCACCAGCAGGGCGACAGGGAAGAGGTTCAGGTACGGCACAGATACGCAGTATTTT
TRBV5-1	NA	NA	TRBJ2-3	15	CASSLESQYTDTQYF	TGCGCCAGCAGCTTGGAATCGCAGTACACAGATACGCAGTATTTT
TRBV9	NA	NA	TRBJ2-3	18	CASSVTPHGRGSTDTQYF	TGTGCCAGCAGCGTAACCCCCCACGGGCGGGGAAGCACAGATACGCAGTATTTT
TRBV13	NA	TRBD2	TRBJ2-3	16	CASSPEGLAGGDTQYF	TGTGCCAGCAGCCCAGAGGGACTAGCGGGAGGAGATACGCAGTATTTT
TRBV5-1	NA	NA	TRBJ2-5	15	CASSFVWGSEETQYF	TGCGCCAGCAGCTTTGTGTGGGGCAGTGAAGAGACCCAGTACTTC
TRBV27	NA	NA	TRBJ2-3	15	CASRNLGDYRDTQYF	TGTGCCAGCAGAAACCTAGGAGACTACCGGGATACGCAGTATTTT
TRBV30	NA	NA	TRBJ1-5	13	CAWSAMSNQPQHF	TGTGCCTGGAGTGCTATGAGCAATCAGCCCCAGCATTTT
TRBV5-1	few	TRBD2	TRBJ2-3	17	CASSSGGTSGRTDTQYF	TGCGCCAGCAGCTCGGGGGGGACTAGCGGGAGAACAGATACGCAGTATTTT
TRBV5-1	NA	NA	TRBJ2-2	14	CASSSHWGAGELFF	TGCGCCAGCAGCTCCCACTGGGGGGCCGGGGAGCTGTTTTTT
TRBV29-1	NA	NA	TRBJ2-7	14	CSVEDQRRGYEQYF	TGCAGCGTTGAAGATCAACGGAGGGGATACGAGCAGTACTTC
TRBV2	few	NA	TRBJ1-5	16	CASSSSEVYSNQPQHF	TGTGCCAGCAGTTCCAGCGAGGTGTATAGCAATCAGCCCCAGCATTTT
TRBV27	NA	NA	TRBJ2-1	16	CASSLSVSGSYNEQFF	TGTGCCAGCAGTTTATCGGTGAGCGGCTCCTACAATGAGCAGTTCTTC
TRBV4-3	NA	NA	TRBJ2-6	15	CASSWRDSGANVLTF	TGCGCCAGCAGCTGGCGGGACTCTGGGGCCAACGTCCTGACTTTC
TRBV28	NA	TRBD2	TRBJ2-1	14	CASSAGGLENEQFF	TGTGCCAGCTCCGCGGGAGGTCTGGAGAATGAGCAGTTCTTC
TRBV7-2	NA	TRBD1	TRBJ2-7	15	CASSLNRDRVHEQYF	TGTGCCAGCAGTTTAAACCGGGACAGGGTACACGAGCAGTACTTC
TRBV30	NA	TRBD1	TRBJ2-2	16	CAWELSQGEIDGELFF	TGTGCCTGGGAGTTGAGTCAGGGGGAAATCGACGGGGAGCTGTTTTTT
TRBV5-6	medium-sized	TRBD1	TRBJ2-7	14	CASSSPGQTYEQYF	TGTGCCAGCAGCTCCCCGGGACAGACCTACGAGCAGTACTTC
TRBV2	NA	TRBD1	TRBJ1-2	14	CASSDGQGAYGYTF	TGTGCCAGCAGTGACGGACAGGGGGCATATGGCTACACCTTC
TRBV28	few	NA	TRBJ1-1	14	CASTLQVTDTEAFF	TGTGCCAGCACCTTACAGGTTACGGATACTGAAGCTTTCTTT
TRBV27	NA	NA	TRBJ2-1	13	CASSFQATNEQFF	TGTGCCAGCAGTTTCCAGGCCACCAATGAGCAGTTCTTC
TRBV30	NA	TRBD2	TRBJ2-1	17	CAWSQTGASGAYNEQFF	TGTGCCTGGAGCCAGACCGGGGCTAGCGGGGCTTACAATGAGCAGTTCTTC
TRBV7-9	NA	TRBD1	TRBJ1-4	17	CASSAGISTGPNEKLFF	TGTGCCAGCAGCGCCGGGATCTCGACAGGGCCTAATGAAAAACTGTTTTTT
TRBV29-1	few	NA	TRBJ2-1	13	CSVDGSSYNEQFF	TGCAGCGTTGATGGTAGCTCCTACAATGAGCAGTTCTTC
TRBV27	NA	TRBD1	TRBJ2-1	16	CASSPRQGSSYNEQFF	TGTGCCAGCAGTCCTCGACAGGGAAGCTCCTACAATGAGCAGTTCTTC
TRBV2	NA	TRBD2	TRBJ2-7	13	CASRTGTRGEQYF	TGTGCCAGCAGGACCGGGACTAGAGGCGAGCAGTACTTC
TRBV7-8	few	NA	TRBJ2-7	15	CASSLEPSLTYEQYF	TGTGCCAGCAGCTTAGAACCTAGCCTTACCTACGAGCAGTACTTC
TRBV7-9	NA	NA	TRBJ2-1	15	CASSPHRGTWDEQFF	TGTGCCAGCAGCCCACACCGCGGGACTTGGGATGAGCAGTTCTTC
TRBV30	NA	TRBD2	TRBJ2-7	16	CAWSGTSGRAFYEQYF	TGTGCCTGGAGTGGGACTAGCGGGAGGGCCTTCTACGAGCAGTACTTC
TRBV11-2	few	TRBD2	TRBJ2-1	17	CASSLFGTSSYVNEQFF	TGTGCCAGCAGCTTATTTGGGACTAGCAGTTATGTCAATGAGCAGTTCTTC
TRBV28	medium-sized	NA	TRBJ2-2	15	CASSLWRDNTGELFF	TGTGCCAGCAGTTTATGGCGTGATAACACCGGGGAGCTGTTTTTT
TRBV9	few	TRBD2	TRBJ2-5	16	CASSVIEAGGQETQYF	TGTGCCAGCAGCGTCATTGAAGCGGGAGGCCAAGAGACCCAGTACTTC
TRBV28	NA	NA	TRBJ2-3	14	CASSFLAGTDTQYF	NA
TRBV28	NA	TRBD1	TRBJ1-1	13	CASMGVDRVEAFF	TGTGCCAGCATGGGGGTCGACAGGGTTGAAGCTTTCTTT
TRBV19	few	NA	TRBJ1-1	16	CASSISYRPMNTEAFF	TGTGCCAGTAGTATATCTTACAGGCCGATGAACACTGAAGCTTTCTTT
TRBV5-1	NA	TRBD1	TRBJ1-1	13	CASSSRGPGEAFF	TGTGCCAGCAGCTCGAGGGGGCCTGGTGAAGCTTTCTTT
TRBV27	few	TRBD2	TRBJ2-1	16	CASSRTSGGSWNEQFF	TGTGCCAGCAGTCGGACTAGCGGGGGTTCGTGGAATGAGCAGTTCTTC
TRBV6-1	NA	TRBD1	TRBJ1-2	14	CAISQDRDLYGYTF	TGTGCCATCAGCCAAGACAGGGACCTCTATGGCTACACCTTC
TRBV27	NA	TRBD2	TRBJ2-1	16	CASSFGAGVAINEQFF	TGTGCCAGCAGTTTCGGGGCGGGAGTCGCAATAAATGAGCAGTTCTTC
TRBV18	NA	NA	TRBJ1-2	15	CASSHPVQGNYGYTF	TGTGCCAGCTCACACCCTGTGCAGGGTAACTATGGCTACACCTTC
TRBV6-1	few	NA	TRBJ2-1	10	CASRTGEQFF	TGTGCCAGCAGGACAGGAGAGCAGTTCTTC
TRBV19	NA	NA	TRBJ2-1	12	CASSILNNEQFF	TGTGCCAGTAGTATTCTTAACAATGAGCAGTTCTTC
TRBV6-4	few	NA	TRBJ1-2	16	CASSPVQGGSSYGYTF	TGTGCCAGCAGTCCTGTGCAGGGAGGCAGCAGCTATGGCTACACCTTC
TRBV9	NA	NA	TRBJ1-4	12	CASSVGGGKLFF	TGTGCCAGCAGCGTAGGGGGGGGGAAACTGTTTTTT
TRBV6-6	NA	TRBD1	TRBJ2-7	16	CASSYEPGTGTYEQYF	TGTGCCAGCAGTTACGAACCAGGGACAGGAACCTACGAGCAGTACTTC